This is a list of T cell receptor beta chains from one sample in a study of cytomegalovirus exposure and HLA in healthy donors. Assay: immunoSEQ multiplex PCR; the TCRdb copy retains only in-frame clones and omits some. Of approximately 220,000 clones detected, 75% to 80% appear once; the ten largest clones hold over 1.5%. Sample: PBMCs. These receptor sequences come from a male donor in good health and CMV-seronegative. Both conserved end residues are part of each CDR3. The D gene is left open where the match is weak. Expanded clones are given a class, and other clones once, few, many or no size at all.

clone size	D gene	J gene	V gene	CDR3 protein	CDR3 DNA
-	-	TRBJ1-5	TRBV7-2	CASSFQQGSNQPQHF	TGTGCCAGCAGCTTTCAACAGGGTAGCAATCAGCCCCAGCATTTT
-	TRBD1	TRBJ2-5	TRBV28	CASSPGTGGSIETQYF	TGTGCCAGCAGTCCCGGGACAGGGGGCTCGATAGAGACCCAGTACTTC
-	-	TRBJ2-1	TRBV21-1	CASSTTSRQGSYNEQFF	TGTGCCAGCAGCACCACCTCCCGGCAGGGTAGCTACAATGAGCAGTTCTTC
-	-	TRBJ1-2	TRBV5-1	CASSLVTAANYGYTF	TGCGCCAGCAGCTTGGTAACGGCGGCTAACTATGGCTACACCTTC
-	-	TRBJ2-2	TRBV5-1	CASSLAGRGNTGELFF	TGCGCCAGCAGCTTGGCCGGGAGAGGTAACACCGGGGAGCTGTTTTTT
few	TRBD1	TRBJ1-2	TRBV11-2	CASSSGTGLQGYTF	TGTGCCAGCAGCTCCGGGACAGGCCTGCAGGGCTACACCTTC
-	-	TRBJ2-1	TRBV9	CASSVEPASGGFSSYNEQFF	TGTGCCAGCAGCGTAGAGCCAGCCTCTGGGGGGTTTAGCTCCTACAATGAGCAGTTCTTC
once	-	TRBJ1-2	TRBV9	CASSPRGSPQGIYTF	TGTGCCAGCAGCCCACGGGGTTCTCCTCAGGGGATATACACCTTC
-	TRBD2	TRBJ2-1	TRBV6-5	CASSLTSGYNEQFF	TGTGCCAGCAGTCTGACTAGCGGGTACAATGAGCAGTTCTTC
-	-	TRBJ2-1	TRBV30	CAWSATKLGGEQFF	TGTGCCTGGAGCGCCACTAAACTAGGAGGTGAGCAGTTCTTC
-	-	TRBJ2-5	TRBV6-5	CASSLGGGLQETQYF	TGTGCCAGCAGTCTGGGGGGAGGACTCCAAGAGACCCAGTACTTC
-	TRBD1	TRBJ2-7	TRBV7-2	CASSPRTGNEQYF	TGTGCCAGCAGCCCCAGGACAGGCAACGAGCAGTACTTC
-	TRBD1	TRBJ1-5	TRBV5-1	CASRRDRGDQPQHF	TGCGCCAGCAGGAGGGACAGGGGCGATCAGCCCCAGCATTTT
-	TRBD2	TRBJ2-7	TRBV28	CASSLLGEGTEQYF	TGTGCCAGCAGTTTATTAGGGGAGGGCACCGAGCAGTACTTC
-	TRBD2	TRBJ2-5	TRBV5-4	CASSSGLQEETQYF	TGTGCCAGCAGCTCGGGACTACAGGAAGAGACCCAGTACTTC
-	TRBD2	TRBJ2-7	TRBV4-2	CASSHISGTSSYEQYF	TGTGCCAGCAGCCACATTTCCGGGACTAGCTCCTACGAGCAGTACTTC
many	TRBD1	TRBJ1-1	TRBV4-1	CASSRTEGAPEAFF	TGCGCCAGCAGCCGGACGGAGGGGGCGCCTGAAGCTTTCTTT
-	-	TRBJ1-2	TRBV9	CASSSGFTGSYGYTF	TGTGCCAGCAGCTCGGGCTTCACCGGGAGCTATGGCTACACCTTC
once	-	TRBJ1-2	TRBV7-2	CASSHDSATNYGYTF	TGTGCCAGCAGCCATGACAGTGCGACTAACTATGGCTACACCTTC
-	-	TRBJ1-2	TRBV7-9	CASSFPVGDGYTF	TGTGCCAGCAGCTTCCCCGTTGGAGATGGCTACACCTTC
few	-	TRBJ2-7	TRBV15	CATSRPGGIEQYF	TGTGCCACCAGCAGGCCGGGCGGGATCGAGCAGTACTTC
few	TRBD1	TRBJ1-4	TRBV6-6	CATSRGPNEKLFF	TGTGCCACCTCTAGGGGGCCTAATGAAAAACTGTTTTTT
-	-	TRBJ1-5	TRBV19	CASTSTGVANQPQHF	TGTGCCAGTACCTCGACAGGAGTTGCTAATCAGCCCCAGCATTTT
-	-	TRBJ1-2	TRBV4-3	CASSQDLGNYGYTF	TGCGCCAGCAGCCAAGATTTGGGCAACTATGGCTACACCTTC
-	TRBD1	TRBJ2-3	TRBV30	CAWASPRGNTDTQYF	TGTGCCTGGGCCTCTCCCAGGGGGAACACAGATACGCAGTATTTT
few	-	TRBJ2-7	TRBV11-2	CASASHGGTFTYEQYF	TGTGCCAGCGCGAGCCATGGAGGGACTTTTACCTACGAGCAGTACTTC
-	TRBD1	TRBJ1-1	TRBV5-4	CASSLVTGQGSEAFF	TGTGCCAGCAGCTTGGTGACAGGGCAAGGAAGTGAAGCTTTCTTT
-	TRBD2	TRBJ2-2	TRBV29-1	CSAGVAGGDGTGELFF	TGCAGCGCCGGGGTGGCGGGGGGCGACGGCACCGGGGAGCTGTTTTTT
-	TRBD2	TRBJ2-3	TRBV4-3	CASSRLLAGGGTDTQYF	TGCGCCAGCAGCCGGCTCCTAGCGGGGGGTGGCACAGATACGCAGTATTTT
-	-	TRBJ2-2	TRBV5-1	CASKEGTGELFF	TGCGCCAGCAAGGAGGGAACCGGGGAGCTGTTTTTT
-	-	TRBJ2-5	TRBV6-6	CASSYSGHRYQETQYF	TGTGCCAGCAGTTACTCGGGACACCGGTACCAAGAGACCCAGTACTTC
once	-	TRBJ2-7	TRBV4-1	CASSQGRAATYEQYF	TGCGCCAGCAGCCAAGGGAGGGCGGCGACCTACGAGCAGTACTTC
-	-	TRBJ2-3	TRBV2	CASSERAPVDTQYF	TGTGCCAGCAGTGAGCGGGCCCCCGTGGATACGCAGTATTTT
-	-	TRBJ1-4	TRBV14	CASSAGRGREKLFF	TGTGCCAGCAGTGCGGGCAGGGGAAGAGAAAAACTGTTTTTT
-	-	TRBJ1-2	TRBV7-8	CASSLSKFGGNYGYTF	TGTGCCAGCAGCTTATCAAAATTCGGAGGGAACTATGGCTACACCTTC
few	-	TRBJ1-2	TRBV19	CASSPPGRERYGYTF	TGTGCCAGTAGTCCCCCCGGAAGGGAGAGATATGGCTACACCTTC